Listed below are T cell receptor beta chains from one sample, sequenced in a study of blood T cell repertoires in COVID-19. Sequenced by immunoSEQ multiplex PCR; TCRdb stores in-frame clones only, minus some. This sample carries about 230,000 clones, about 90% of them seen once, and the ten largest clones take about a tenth. Sequencing was done on a sample of PBMCs or T cells enriched from blood (not recorded which). The receptors were gathered from a man aged 25-45 years who had recovered from COVID-19. Each CDR3 is given with its conserved first and last residue. A D gene is named only where the DNA matches it firmly. Rows may omit the clone size; those that give it use once, few, many or a size class.

v_call	clone_size	j_call	d_call	cdr3_nt	cdr3_aa
TRBV18	.	TRBJ2-4	TRBD1	TGTGCCAGCTCATTCCGGGACAGGCTAGCCAAAAACATTCAGTACTTC	CASSFRDRLAKNIQYF
TRBV9	.	TRBJ1-3	TRBD1	TGTGCCAGCAGCCCCCGACAGGGCGGTCGAGGAAACACCATATATTTT	CASSPRQGGRGNTIYF
TRBV27	.	TRBJ2-1	TRBD2	TGTGCCAGCAGTTCTTGGGAGGGTATTAATAATGAGCAGTTCTTC	CASSSWEGINNEQFF
TRBV7-9	.	TRBJ1-2	.	TGTGCCAGCAGCCCGGCGGGTAACTATGGCTACACCTTC	CASSPAGNYGYTF
TRBV27	.	TRBJ1-5	TRBD1	TGTGCCAGCAGTCCACGGACAGGGTTATATAGCAATCAGCCCCAGCATTTT	CASSPRTGLYSNQPQHF
TRBV12-5	few	TRBJ1-5	TRBD1	TGTGCTAGTGGACTATGGACAGGGTCGGGTTCCCAGCCCCAGCATTTT	CASGLWTGSGSQPQHF
TRBV30	.	TRBJ1-5	TRBD1	TGTGCCTGGAGTGTTAGGGGAACAGGGGGGCAGCCCCAGCATTTT	CAWSVRGTGGQPQHF
TRBV19	.	TRBJ1-1	.	TGTGCCAGTAGTATTCTTCGGGGGCGCGGGGGTGGAGCGGTTGCTTTCTTT	CASSILRGRGGGAVAFF
TRBV4-3	.	TRBJ2-6	.	TGCGCCAGCAGCCAAACCGGGTCGCCTGGGGCCAACGTCCTGACTTTC	CASSQTGSPGANVLTF
TRBV30	.	TRBJ1-1	TRBD1	TGTGCCTGGGGGACAGGGCCTAACACTGAAGCTTTCTTT	CAWGTGPNTEAFF
TRBV2	.	TRBJ1-1	TRBD1	TGTGCCAGCAGTGAGGACAGGGGCAGACGGCGCACTGAAGCTTTCTTT	CASSEDRGRRRTEAFF
TRBV9	.	TRBJ1-5	.	TGTGCCAGCAGCGTAGCTAATCAGCCCCAGCATTTT	CASSVANQPQHF
TRBV7-2	.	TRBJ1-4	TRBD1	TGTGCCAGCAGCCGCAACAGGGGAATTAATGAAAAACTGTTTTTT	CASSRNRGINEKLFF
TRBV19	.	TRBJ1-4	.	TGTGCCAGTAGTCCTCTCCAGGGGATCGGTGAAAAACTGTTTTTT	CASSPLQGIGEKLFF
TRBV5-1	.	TRBJ2-5	TRBD1	TGCGCCAGCACAATCGGGACAGCTCAAGAGACCCAGTACTTC	CASTIGTAQETQYF
TRBV15	.	TRBJ2-7	.	TGTGCCACCGCTTCAGAAAGCTCCTACGAGCAGTACTTC	CATASESSYEQYF
TRBV2	.	TRBJ1-5	.	TGTGCCAGCAGTGAATCGGACACTTATCAGCCCCAGCATTTT	CASSESDTYQPQHF
TRBV30	.	TRBJ2-7	.	TGTGCCTGGGATAATTCCCACGAGCAGTACTTC	CAWDNSHEQYF
TRBV24-1	few	TRBJ2-7	.	TGTGCCACCAGTGACCCCGCCAGCGCCTACGAGCAGTACTTC	CATSDPASAYEQYF
TRBV20-1	.	TRBJ1-6	.	TGCAGTGCTAGTTTACCGGAGCAGTATTCACCCCTCCACTTT	CSASLPEQYSPLHF
TRBV7-9	.	TRBJ1-2	.	TGTGCCAGCAGCCGGGGATCGACAGGATCCTATGGCTACACCTTC	CASSRGSTGSYGYTF
TRBV5-1	.	TRBJ1-1	.	TGCGCCAGCAGCTCTATTAAAATGAACACTGAAGCTTTCTTT	CASSSIKMNTEAFF
TRBV5-1	.	TRBJ2-1	.	TGCGCCAGCAGCTTGGTGTCTGCTAGCGTCCATGAGCAGTTCTTC	CASSLVSASVHEQFF
TRBV9	.	TRBJ1-3	.	TGTGCCAGCAGCACAAGTCAAGGAAACACCATATATTTT	CASSTSQGNTIYF
TRBV4-2	.	TRBJ1-1	TRBD1	TGTGCCAGCAGCCGGACAGGGTTCGAAGCTTTCTTT	CASSRTGFEAFF
TRBV9	.	TRBJ1-6	.	TGTGCCAGCAGCGTACAGGGGTCCCCTCTTAATTCACCCCTCCACTTT	CASSVQGSPLNSPLHF
TRBV28	.	TRBJ2-2	.	TGTGCCAGCAGAACAGGGAACACCGGGGAGCTGTTTTTT	CASRTGNTGELFF
TRBV19	.	TRBJ1-1	TRBD1	TGTGCCAGTAGGTCGACTCAACAGGGGAGGAACACTGAAGCTTTCTTT	CASRSTQQGRNTEAFF
TRBV30	.	TRBJ2-7	.	TGTGCGACGGAGGGGAGATTCCCCTCCTACGAGCAGTACTTC	CATEGRFPSYEQYF
TRBV7-6	.	TRBJ2-7	TRBD2	TGTGCCAGCAGCTTGGTTTTAGCGGCGAGCGGGAGGGCCTACGAGCAGTACTTC	CASSLVLAASGRAYEQYF
TRBV14	.	TRBJ2-6	TRBD1	TGTGCCAGCAGCCAAGGGTCAGGGGGTGTCCTTGGGGCCAACGTCCTGACTTTC	CASSQGSGGVLGANVLTF
TRBV30	.	TRBJ1-1	.	TGTGCCTGGAGCCCTGATGCGGGTGGCACTGAAGCTTTCTTT	CAWSPDAGGTEAFF
TRBV6-5	.	TRBJ2-3	.	TGTGCCAGCAGTTACTCGGGGGCAGGGCCCGCAGATACGCAGTATTTT	CASSYSGAGPADTQYF
TRBV7-2	.	TRBJ2-7	TRBD2	TGTGCCAGCAGCCCGGGACTAGCCATTCGCTACGAGCAGTACTTC	CASSPGLAIRYEQYF
TRBV18	.	TRBJ2-1	TRBD1	TGTGCCAGCTCACGGTCCGGGACAGGGAAGGACAATGAGCAGTTCTTC	CASSRSGTGKDNEQFF
TRBV11-3	.	TRBJ2-3	.	TGTGCCAGCAGCCCCGGAGGGACAGCCACAGATACGCAGTATTTT	CASSPGGTATDTQYF
TRBV28	few	TRBJ1-4	.	TGTGCCAGCAGTTTGGTTCACGGGGGGCTAAATGAAAAACTGTTTTTT	CASSLVHGGLNEKLFF
TRBV27	.	TRBJ2-2	TRBD2	TGTGCCAGCAGTTCCGGACTAGCGGGAGGGCCTGGCACCGGGGAGCTGTTTTTT	CASSSGLAGGPGTGELFF
TRBV7-6	.	TRBJ2-5	TRBD2	TGTGCCAGCAGCTTAGGAGGGCTGGGGGGGGAGACCCAGTACTTC	CASSLGGLGGETQYF
TRBV7-2	.	TRBJ2-5	TRBD2	TGTGCCAGCAGCTTAGGCCCAGCGGGGGGGCTAGAGACCCAGTACTTC	CASSLGPAGGLETQYF